This TCR beta chain was identified in a study of T cell responses to AZD1222 COVID-19 vaccine listed by TCRdb under 2021. With regard to the full study: Because spike-specific TCR depth and breadth did not differ between the two schedules, AZD1222 recipients who got a second dose at roughly 4 weeks were pooled with those who got a second dose at roughly 12 weeks. Trial participants were enrolled by age into 18-55, 56-69 and 70-plus year subgroups, with roughly 160, 29 and 62 TCR-sequenced participants respectively. TCR sequencing covered over 230 trial participants: about 210 given two doses of AZD1222 and about 26 given two doses of MenACWY control vaccine. The investigation overall reported the following: Participants were mostly white British, with more females than males. The authors suggested clonal diversity may have been underestimated. Vaccine-associated CD4 TCRs spanned the whole spike protein, with dominant responses in regions 160-218 and 743-854. The 56-69-year group was small, and its depth increase did not reach significance, likely because of low power. After two AZD1222 doses, spike-specific TCR breadth and depth were significantly higher than at day 0 and than in MenACWY recipients. Conclusions about previously exposed vaccinees are limited, since just a handful of AZD1222 recipients were seropositive for SARS-CoV-2 at baseline. Epitopes outside the regions mutated in the B.1.351 and B.1.1.7 variants were reportedly recognized by nearly half of the unique spike-specific TCRs. Because no day 14 peak-response samples were available, repertoires were characterized only after the peak T cell response.

The time point label here, explained by the study, means: baseline before first vaccination. The vaccinee samples were drawn from two UK trials, COV001 and COV002, one of which was a single-blind randomized controlled phase 2/3 trial testing AZD1222 (ChAdOx1 nCoV-19) in healthy adults. Trial participant PBMC samples were collected at day 0 and day 28 after the second dose for TCRbeta chain sequencing. The CDR3 holds 14 amino acids from the cysteine to the phenylalanine. Only CDR3 DNA is held: 42 bases, read in frame from base 1. For CDR1 and CDR2, the germline V gene (reference sequence) lists GTSNPN and SVGIG. The germline ends are 12 bases apart after V is trimmed by 5 bases and J by 1 base. The CDR3 regions of human TCRbeta chains were analyzed by immunosequencing. As for the original processing: TCRs in the repertoires were matched against a reference library of SARS-CoV-2-specific TCRs that had been generated with the MIRA antigen-specificity platform. Breadth meant the fraction of unique TCRs that were SARS-CoV-2-associated, whereas depth meant the fraction of total T cells that were SARS-CoV-2-associated. Using the MIRA data, every spike-specific TCR was mapped to the spike region that the TCR reacted to and assigned to either a CD4 or a CD8 class. Log10-transformed breadth and depth values were compared by one-way ANOVA with Sidak's multiple comparisons tests. Imported from immuneACCESS, the table was reduced by TCRdb to in-frame sequences with V and J called. These copies leave out some clones; in studies compared against another copy, an unresolved V gene accounts for under half, and the cause of the remainder is not known. V and J calls and clone size are as listed in that table; D and trimming were resolved from the DNA. The sample profile shows about 55,000 clones; approximately 84% of them were found once. The ten largest clones take up over 20% of the sample.

Notes on this clone: Its antigen is not yet known. Within one base of it there is no much larger clone, and no base qualities were kept.

Rearrangement joined TRBV30 to TRBJ2-1, and possibly TRBD2, on 6 matching bases. Material: peripheral blood, obtained on day 0 of AZD1222 vaccination. The sequence derives from an adult in good health. Here is the DNA: TGTGCCTGGCACCCGGCGGGGTCCTACAATGAGCAGTTCTTC. Translation gives CAWHPAGSYNEQFF.